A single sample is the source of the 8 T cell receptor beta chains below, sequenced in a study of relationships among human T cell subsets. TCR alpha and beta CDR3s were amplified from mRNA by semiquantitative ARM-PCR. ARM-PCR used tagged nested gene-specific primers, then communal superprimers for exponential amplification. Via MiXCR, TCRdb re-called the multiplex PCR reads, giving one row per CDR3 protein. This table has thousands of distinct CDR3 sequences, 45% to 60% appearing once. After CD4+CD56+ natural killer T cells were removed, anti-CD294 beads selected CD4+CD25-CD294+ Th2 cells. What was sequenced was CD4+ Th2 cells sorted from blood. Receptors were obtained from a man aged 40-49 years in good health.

CDR3 DNA sequence: TGTGCCAGCAACGGCATGCTAGAGCCCCAGCATTTT. The encoded protein is CASNGMLEPQHF. The V call is TRBV28, the J call TRBJ1-5, with D uncertain. V shed 7 bases and J shed 8 bases, with 12 bases lying between them. This CDR3 is built from 12 residues. CDR1 is MDHEN, CDR2 SYDVKM, per germline.

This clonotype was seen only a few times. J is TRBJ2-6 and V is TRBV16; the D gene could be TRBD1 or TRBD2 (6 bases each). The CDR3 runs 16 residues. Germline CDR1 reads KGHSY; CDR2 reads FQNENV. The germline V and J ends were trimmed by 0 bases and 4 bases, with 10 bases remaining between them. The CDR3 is CASSQSGGGGANVLTF. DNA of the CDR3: TGTGCCAGCAGCCAATCGGGGGGCGGAGGGGCCAACGTCCTGACTTTC.

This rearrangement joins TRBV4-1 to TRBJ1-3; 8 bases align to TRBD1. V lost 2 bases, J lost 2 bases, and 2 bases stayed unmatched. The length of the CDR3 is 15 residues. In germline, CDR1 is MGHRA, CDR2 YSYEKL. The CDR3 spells CASSQPTGAGNTIYF. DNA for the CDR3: TGCGCCAGCAGCCAACCGACAGGGGCTGGAAACACCATATATTTT.

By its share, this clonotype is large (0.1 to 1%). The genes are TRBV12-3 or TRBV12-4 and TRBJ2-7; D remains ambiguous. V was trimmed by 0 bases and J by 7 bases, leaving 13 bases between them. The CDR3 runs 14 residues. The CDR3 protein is CASSLAGSGREQYF. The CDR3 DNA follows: TGTGCCAGCAGTTTAGCAGGATCGGGCCGGGAGCAGTACTTC.

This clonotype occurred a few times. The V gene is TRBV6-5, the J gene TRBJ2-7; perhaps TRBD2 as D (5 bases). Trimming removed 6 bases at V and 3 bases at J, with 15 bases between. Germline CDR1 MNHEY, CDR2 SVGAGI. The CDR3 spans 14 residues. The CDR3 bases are TGTGCCAGCAGGGCTAGCTCACAGCACTACGAGCAGTACTTC. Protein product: CASRASSQHYEQYF.

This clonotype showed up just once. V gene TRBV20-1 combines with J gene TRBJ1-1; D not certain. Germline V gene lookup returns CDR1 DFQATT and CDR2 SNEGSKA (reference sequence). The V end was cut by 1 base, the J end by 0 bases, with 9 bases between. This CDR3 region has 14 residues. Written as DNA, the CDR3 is TGCAGTGCTAGAGGGGAAGGGCTGAACACTGAAGCTTTCTTT. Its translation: CSARGEGLNTEAFF.

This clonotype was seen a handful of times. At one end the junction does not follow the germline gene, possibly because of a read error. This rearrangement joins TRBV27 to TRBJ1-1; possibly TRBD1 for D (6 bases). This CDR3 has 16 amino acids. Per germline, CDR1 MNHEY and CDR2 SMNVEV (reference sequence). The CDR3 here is CASKNSRVLGDTEAFF. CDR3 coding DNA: TGTGCCAGCAAAAATTCTCGAGTTTTAGGGGACACTGAGGCTTTCTTT.

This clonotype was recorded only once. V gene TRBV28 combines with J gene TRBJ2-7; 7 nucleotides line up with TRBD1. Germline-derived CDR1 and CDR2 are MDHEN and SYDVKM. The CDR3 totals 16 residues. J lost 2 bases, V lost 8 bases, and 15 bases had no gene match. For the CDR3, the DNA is TGTGCCAGCTGGTCGGGGACAGCCCGGACCGCCTACGAGCAGTACTTC. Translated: CASWSGTARTAYEQYF.